The 22 T cell receptor beta chains below all came from one sample that was sequenced in a study of blood T cells in healthy people across ages. A second roughly 6 to 11 cycle PCR used barcoded and J-beta primers. A single record per CDR3 protein comes from TCRdb applying MiXCR to the 5' RACE reads. The table lists about 1.8 million distinct CDR3 sequences, about 49% of them singletons. Sample: blood. Every receptor here comes from a woman between 40 and 55 years old in good health.

This clonotype was recorded a few times. The chain employs TRBV4-2 and TRBJ2-6; 7 bases are a match to TRBD2. V was pared by 4 bases and J by 2 bases, with 2 bases of the junction left unmatched. Looked up from germline, CDR1 is LGHNA and CDR2 is YNFKEQ. CDR3 length: 15 amino acids. CDR3 coding DNA: TGTGCCAGCAGCCCGGCGGGGGCTGGGGCCAACGTCCTGACTTTC. This gives the protein CASSPAGAGANVLTF.

This clonotype was seen only a few times. The gene calls are TRBV20-1 and TRBJ2-1; 7 bases match TRBD2. Germline V CDR1 and CDR2: DFQATT, SNEGSKA (reference sequence). V was pared by 7 bases and J by 4 bases, with 13 bases of the junction left unmatched. The length of the CDR3 is 15 residues. The CDR3 protein is CSVSSLAGDYNEQFF. CDR3 nucleotide sequence: TGCAGTGTTAGCTCTTTGGCGGGGGATTACAATGAGCAGTTCTTC.

This chain connects TRBV6-2 or TRBV6-3 to TRBJ2-5, with D possibly TRBD2 on 7 matching bases. This CDR3 contains 16 residues. Germline V gives CDR1 MNHEY, CDR2 SVGEGT. The ends were cut back, 5 bases at V and 4 bases at J, with 20 bases in the middle. CDR3 sequence (DNA): TGTGCCAGCAGTCGGGGGGCGAACAGGGTTCGAGAGACCCAGTACTTC. As protein: CASSRGANRVRETQYF.

Only a few counts were recorded for this clonotype. This rearrangement joins TRBV6-2 or TRBV6-3 to TRBJ2-5; D not certain. The V end lost 5 bases, the J end lost 4 bases, and 20 bases lay between the germline ends. There are 16 residues in the CDR3. Germline loops: CDR1 MNHEY, CDR2 SVGEGT. The CDR3 here is CASSLRGGYTTETQYF. DNA for the CDR3: TGTGCCAGCAGTCTTAGAGGCGGCTATACTACAGAGACCCAGTACTTC.

This clonotype has only a few counts. The rearrangement links TRBV4-1 to TRBJ2-3; the match to TRBD2 covers 10 bases. CDR3 length: 18 residues. Germline V gene lookup returns CDR1 MGHRA and CDR2 YSYEKL. With V trimmed by 0 bases and J by 2 bases, 8 bases remained unmatched. The CDR3 coding sequence is TGCGCCAGCAGCCAAGATTATAGGACTAGCGGACTCACAGATACGCAGTATTTT. This translates into CASSQDYRTSGLTDTQYF.

The chain links TRBV5-6 to TRBJ2-7; 11 bases align to TRBD2. The junction had 12 bases not matched to a gene; V was cut back by 0 bases and J by 7 bases. CDR1 is SGHDT, CDR2 YYEEEE, per germline. CDR3 length: 17 amino acids. CDR3: CASSLDLAGGGYNEQYF. CDR3 nucleotides: TGTGCCAGCAGCTTGGACCTAGCGGGGGGTGGATACAATGAGCAGTACTTC.

This clonotype was counted between two and nine times. The chain employs TRBV6-2 or TRBV6-3 and TRBJ2-7; the match to TRBD2 covers 8 bases. The ends lost 6 bases at V and 4 bases at J; junction bases unmatched: 8. CDR3 size: 14 residues. Germline CDR1 and CDR2: MNHEY and SVGEGT. DNA of the CDR3: TGTGCCAGCAGAGAGGACGGCGGGGGGTACGAGCAGTACTTC. Encoded protein: CASREDGGGYEQYF.

This sequence joins TRBV18 and TRBJ2-7; D may be TRBD1 or TRBD2 (6 bases each). Trimming took 3 bases from V and 3 from J, leaving 15 bases between them. Germline CDR1 and CDR2: KGHSH and LQKENI. The CDR3 has 15 residues. The CDR3 here is CASSPRVRGGYEQYF. The CDR3 nucleotides read TGTGCCAGCTCACCCCGTGTCAGGGGAGGCTACGAGCAGTACTTC. Looking up the rest from reference TRBV18 and TRBJ2-7 gives the full variable domain: NAGVMQNPRHLVRRRGQEARLRCSPMKGHSHVYWYRQLPEEGLKFMVYLQKENIIDESGMPKERFSAEFPKEGPSILRIQQVVRGDSAAYFCASSPRVRGGYEQYFGPGTRLTVT.

The V call is TRBV2, the J call TRBJ1-5; D is unclear. This CDR3 is 14 amino acids long. The germline gives CDR1 SNHLY, CDR2 FYNNEI. V was pared by 4 bases and J by 6 bases, with 13 bases between. The CDR3 protein is CASSVRKFTQPQHF. The CDR3 DNA sequence: TGTGCCAGCAGTGTCAGGAAATTTACTCAGCCCCAGCATTTT.

This clonotype was detected a few times. The rearrangement links TRBV7-2 to TRBJ1-2; D not certain. The CDR3 contains 16 residues. Between the trimmed V and J ends, which lost 5 bases and 0 bases, there was a span of 16 bases. Germline CDR1 reads SGHTA; CDR2 reads FQGNSA. The CDR3 sequence: CASSSPSRGANYGYTF. The CDR3 DNA is TGTGCCAGCAGCAGCCCGAGTCGGGGAGCTAACTATGGCTACACCTTC.

This clonotype has more than one count but fewer than ten. V and J are TRBV6-5 and TRBJ1-2; weak D call: TRBD1 (5 bases). The CDR3 loop spans 14 amino acids. The germline V gene encodes CDR1 MNHEY and CDR2 SVGAGI. Trimming pared 2 bases from V and 4 bases from J, leaving 11 bases between. The chain's CDR3 is CASSYGEGFYGYTF. Written as DNA, the CDR3 is TGTGCCAGCAGTTACGGGGAGGGGTTCTATGGCTACACCTTC.

CDR3 loop: CASSLGVQGMGGYTF. The CDR3 DNA sequence: TGTGCCAGCAGCTTAGGGGTGCAGGGAATGGGAGGCTACACCTTC. The chain employs TRBV7-2 and TRBJ1-2, with D perhaps TRBD1 (5 bases). Looked up from germline, CDR1 is SGHTA and CDR2 is FQGNSA. The CDR3 covers 15 residues. The ends were cut back, 1 base at V and 8 bases at J, with 17 bases in the middle. Together with reference TRBV7-2 and TRBJ1-2, the CDR3 gives the full variable domain: GAGVSQSPSNKVTEKGKDVELRCDPISGHTALYWYRQSLGQGLEFLIYFQGNSAPDKSGLPSDRFSAERTGGSVSTLTIQRTQQEDSAVYLCASSLGVQGMGGYTFGSGTRLTVV.

The chain is built from TRBV7-9 and TRBJ2-3; 9 bases align to TRBD1. The CDR3 covers 16 residues. The germline V gene encodes CDR1 SEHNR and CDR2 FQNEAQ (reference sequence). The trim removed 6 bases at V and 4 bases at J, leaving 11 bases unmatched. The CDR3 nucleotides are TGTGCCAGCAGGCTTTATACAGGGGGCCTAGCAGATACGCAGTATTTT. Amino acids: CASRLYTGGLADTQYF.

In regard to this clonotype: One end of the junction does not line up with germline, which may come from a read error. The chain recombines TRBV7-7 with TRBJ2-5; a possible D gene is TRBD2 (6 bases). Per the germline V gene, CDR1 is SSHAT and CDR2 is FNYEAQ (reference sequence). CDR3 size: 15 residues. This chain's CDR3 is CASSLAARASETQYF. DNA for the CDR3: TGTGCTAGCAGCTTAGCGGCCAGGGCGAGTGAGACCCAGTACTTC.

There are a few counts of this clonotype. The CDR3 sequence is CASRVSLSSPGANVLTF. For the CDR3, the DNA is TGTGCCAGCAGGGTGAGCCTCAGCAGTCCTGGGGCCAACGTCCTGACTTTC. The V gene is TRBV3-1, the J gene TRBJ2-6, with unresolved D. Per germline, CDR1 LGHDT and CDR2 YNNKEL (reference sequence). The CDR3 covers 17 residues. Trimming removed 6 bases at V and 2 bases at J, with 17 bases between.

This clonotype was observed once. The chain employs TRBV6-5 and TRBJ2-4, with D possibly TRBD1 on 5 matching bases. From germline, CDR1 is MNHEY and CDR2 SVGAGI. With 2 bases removed from V and 13 bases from J, the gap between germline ends came to 24 bases. This CDR3 region has 16 residues. For the CDR3, the DNA is TGTGCCAGCAGTTACGGCAGGGCCTTTATTCCGGGTGAGCAGTACTTC. Protein sequence: CASSYGRAFIPGEQYF.

The chain combines TRBV24-1 with TRBJ2-1; 8 bases align to TRBD2. CDR1 and CDR2 from the germline V gene are KGHDR and SFDVKD. V shed 9 bases, J shed 1 base, and the junction held 4 bases outside the gene matches. The CDR3 contains 14 residues. The CDR3 DNA sequence: TGTGCCACCGCGGGGGGAACTTCCTACAATGAGCAGTTCTTC. Its translation is CATAGGTSYNEQFF.

This clonotype was observed a few times. This chain links TRBV6-6 with TRBJ1-2; D is possibly TRBD1 (5 bases). The germline CDR1 and CDR2 sequences are MNHNY and SVGAGI (reference sequence). The length of the CDR3 is 16 residues. Deletions cut 6 bases from V and 4 bases from J, with 21 bases between. The CDR3 loop is CASRARDGEQTYGYTF. Here the CDR3 DNA reads TGTGCCAGCAGGGCTCGGGACGGCGAACAGACCTATGGCTACACCTTC.

The chain is built from TRBV7-2 and TRBJ2-3, with TRBD1 identical over 10 bases. CDR1 is SGHTA, CDR2 FQGNSA, per germline. This CDR3 has 18 residues. After removal of 4 bases from V and 0 bases from J, the junction contained 10 bases not matched to a gene. The CDR3 DNA reads as TGTGCCAGCAGCTCTCCCCATGGACAGGGGGGTAGCACAGATACGCAGTATTTT. Its protein product is CASSSPHGQGGSTDTQYF.

This clonotype was observed a handful of times. The gene calls are TRBV20-1 and TRBJ2-7, with D possibly matching TRBD1 (6 bases). Per the germline V gene, CDR1 is DFQATT and CDR2 is SNEGSKA (reference sequence). This CDR3 is 15 amino acids long. The V end was cut by 3 bases, the J end by 1 base, with 16 bases between. The CDR3 nucleotides read TGCAGTGCTAGCGTCCCCAGGGGCCGGTCCTACGAGCAGTACTTC. Its protein product is CSASVPRGRSYEQYF.

V gene TRBV4-3 combines with J gene TRBJ1-1; no definite D call. Germline V lookup: CDR1 LGHNA, CDR2 YSLEER. V lost 0 bases to trimming and J lost 0 bases, with 8 bases between them. CDR3 length: 15 amino acids. For the CDR3, the DNA is TGCGCCAGCAGCCAAGATGTCTCGGTGAACACTGAAGCTTTCTTT. This gives the protein CASSQDVSVNTEAFF.

The chain uses TRBV20-1 and TRBJ1-4; D gene unclear. The CDR3 runs to 12 residues. The germline gives CDR1 DFQATT, CDR2 SNEGSKA (reference sequence). V was clipped by 1 base and J by 12 bases, with 12 bases between them. The CDR3 here is CSARAAGAELFF. CDR3 DNA: TGCAGTGCTAGAGCCGCCGGTGCGGAACTGTTTTTT.